This TCR beta chain was identified during a study of blood T cell repertoires in COVID-19 (dated by TCRdb to the early 2020s). In terms of the full investigation: The collaborator samples originated in the United States, Italy and Spain and spanned the acute and convalescent phases of COVID-19. The samples were drawn from two sources: the first 160 participants of the ongoing ImmuneRACE study, and approximately 1,300 subjects contributed by 6 global collaborators. Subjects who had been exposed to COVID-19, were actively infected with it, or had recovered from it provided the deeply sampled blood TCRbeta repertoires that made up the dataset. A freely available public database, intended as a resource for researchers studying the immune response to SARS-CoV-2, is where the repertoires were released. The material from the prospective study consisted of cDNA or gDNA derived from T cells, B-cell-depleted T cells, or PBMCs. Where available, HLA class I and class II types were taken from metadata supplied by the sample provider and were not determined by assay-based typing. The sample metadata nearly always contained a de-identified subject ID, COVID-19 status, age in years and sex. Overall results and qualifications from the work: The amount of clinical and demographic metadata varied by source and participant and was provided uncurated.

The collaborating institutions used their own protocols to collect whole blood in K2EDTA tubes. For TCRbeta analysis, collaborators shipped samples as frozen whole blood, isolated PBMCs, or DNA extracted from either of those sample types. From the cysteine through the phenylalanine, the CDR3 covers 17 amino acids. Kept here is only the CDR3 DNA, which spans 51 bases and is read in frame from base 1. For this chain, trimming is 5 bases at the V end and 1 base at the J end, and the number of junction bases without a gene match is 9. CDR1 SGHTA and CDR2 FQGTGA are derived from the germline V gene. As regards this clone: Its recognized antigen is unknown. One base away there is no much larger clone; base qualities are not given.

TCRbeta CDR3 regions were amplified from genomic DNA using the immunoSEQ Assay, a bias-controlled multiplex PCR. In the authors' own workflow: Within the assay, amplification of reference gene primers was used to estimate how many nucleated cells each sample contained. To quantify the absolute abundance of each unique TCRbeta CDR3 rearrangement, sequence reads were collapsed and filtered. Productive Simpson clonality was computed per sample as the square root of Simpson's diversity index over productive rearrangements. TCRdb took this table from immuneACCESS and kept in-frame rearrangements with V and J called. Such tables lack part of the clones; where checked against another copy, unresolved V genes explain under half of the gap, and the rest is unexplained. V and J calls and clone size are copied from that table; D and trimming were computed from the DNA. The sample includes 50,000 to 70,000 clones, with about 78% observed a single time. The ten largest make up more than 20% of the sample.

This TCR was recovered from a man between 50 and 59 years old with active or convalescent COVID-19. The rearranged chain carries TRBV7-3 and TRBJ1-1; 11 bases in the middle match TRBD1. The sample consisted of peripheral blood. The CDR3 has the sequence CASSPLDRGRRNTEAFF. The DNA sequence is given as TGTGCCAGCAGCCCTTTGGACAGGGGGCGCAGGAACACTGAAGCTTTCTTT.